The entry below describes one T cell receptor (beta chain). Its specificity is not known. The time point is: week 47, end of study. Doses consisted of 300 ug of mutant IDH1 20-mer peptide each, paired with topical imiquimod. There were eight vaccinations for patients, given in weeks 1, 3, 5, 7, 11, 15, 19 and 23. The data were produced by immunoSEQ multiplex PCR, yet TCRdb's version contains in-frame clones alone and is incomplete. The sample includes 10,000 to 15,000 clones, around 81% of them seen just once. The data were taken from a study of a mutant IDH1 vaccine in newly diagnosed glioma. Study as a whole: Following radiotherapy alone, or alongside temozolomide cycles, vaccination was started after an interval of 4-6 weeks. Receipt of radiotherapy, temozolomide, or both preceded the study, and most received both.

With 3 bases clipped from V and 5 bases from J, the junction kept 12 bases outside the gene matches. CDR1 SGHDN and CDR2 FVKESK come from the germline V gene. This CDR3 spans 17 amino acids. The chain recombines TRBV14 with TRBJ2-2; 7 bases align to TRBD1. The sample here was PBMCs, taken from a glioma patient whose treatment included an IDH1 peptide vaccine. The TCR comes from a woman aged 40 to 50 with glioma. CDR3 DNA sequence: TGTGCCAGCAGCCAGGGTCACCCGGGACAGATAACCGGGGAGCTGTTTTTT. Translated: CASSQGHPGQITGELFF.